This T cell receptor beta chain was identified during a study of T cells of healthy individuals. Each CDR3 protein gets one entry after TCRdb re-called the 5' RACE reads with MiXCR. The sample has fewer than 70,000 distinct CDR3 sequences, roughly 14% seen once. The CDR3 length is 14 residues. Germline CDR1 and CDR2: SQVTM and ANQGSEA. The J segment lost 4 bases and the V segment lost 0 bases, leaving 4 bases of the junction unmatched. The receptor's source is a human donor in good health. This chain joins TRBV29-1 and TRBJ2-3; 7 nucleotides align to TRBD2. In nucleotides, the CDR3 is TGCAGCGTTGAAGATCGGGCGGGAGCAGATACGCAGTATTTT. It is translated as CSVEDRAGADTQYF.